This T cell receptor beta chain was sequenced for a study of blood T cells in healthy people across ages. Overall study results and limits: Age showed a roughly linear inverse relationship with TCR beta diversity per million T cells. CMV status of donors was not determined, possibly confounding expanded clonotype changes. The percentage of naive T cells correlated strongly with TCR beta diversity.

Combining a sample-barcoded 5' primer with a J-beta primer mix, a second PCR ran for roughly 6 to 11 cycles. TCRdb redid the calling of the 5' RACE reads with MiXCR, one entry per CDR3 protein. The sample lists about 1.7 million distinct CDR3 sequences, 25% to 30% occurring once. This clonotype has a handful of counts. What it binds is unknown. The sample was blood. This sequence was found in a woman aged 30 to 39 in good health.

This CDR3 is CASSFLSGWGETQYF. CDR3 nucleotides: TGTGCCAGCAGCTTCTTGTCAGGGTGGGGAGAGACCCAGTACTTC. This chain joins TRBV5-6 and TRBJ2-5, with a tentative D call TRBD1 (5 bases). V shed 2 bases and J shed 4 bases, with 15 bases lying between them. Looked up from germline, CDR1 is SGHDT and CDR2 is YYEEEE. The CDR3 is 15 residues long.